The following is a TCR beta chain sequence with its context. Its specificity is unknown. The data were taken from a study of yellow fever vaccine responses in identical twins. The V gene lost 2 bases and the J gene lost 5 bases, with 5 bases spanning the gap. Per the germline V gene, CDR1 is MNHNS and CDR2 is SASEGT. The CDR3 runs to 12 residues. In TCRdb, the RT-PCR reads were re-called with MiXCR into one record per CDR3 protein. Of under 20,000 distinct CDR3 sequences in the sample, around two thirds were seen once. Findings and limits, study-wide: Twins reportedly appeared to share part of their vaccine T cell response while keeping part individual.

This TCR was recovered from a woman younger than 35 who received the yellow fever vaccine. The sequences come from T cells from blood (PBMCs), unsorted or a sorted subset (not recorded which), collected before or after yellow fever vaccination (not recorded which). V usage is TRBV6-1 and J usage is TRBJ2-3; D not certain. CDR3 in amino acids: CASSEYGDTQYF. The CDR3 DNA sequence: TGTGCCAGCAGTGAATATGGAGATACGCAGTATTTT.